The clone carrying this T cell receptor beta chain was seen repeatedly, ten times or more. Its antigen is undetermined. All patients reached thyroid surgery having received no treatment beforehand. This record belongs to a study of metastatic and nonmetastatic thyroid tumors. The overall study: Patients with malignant and benign thyroid disease provided blood and tumor or nodule tissue, whose repertoires were compared. Study-wide results and limits: It was reportedly found that TCR beta diversity was significantly higher in malignant thyroid tumors than in benign nodules, a difference seen in both blood and tumor samples.

Original processing methods: The study took CDR3 differences across clinicopathological groups and made a distant-metastasis classifier for papillary thyroid cancer from them. TCRdb re-called the PCR reads with MiXCR. TCRdb assigned the V and J calls; the authors' analysis was not used. The table has tens of thousands of clones, around 30% seen once. The sequenced material came from blood. This sequence originates from a female donor with papillary thyroid cancer or a benign thyroid nodule (not recorded which). Some clones in this sample may be carry-over from other donors' samples.

DNA for the CDR3: TGTGCCAGCAGTGACAGGGGGCGTGACTATGGCTACACCTTC. Translated: CASSDRGRDYGYTF. This chain uses TRBV25-1 with TRBJ1-2, with TRBD1 matching 8 bases. The CDR3 covers 14 residues. The germline V gene encodes CDR1 MGHDK and CDR2 SYGVNS. V was pared by 3 bases and J by 3 bases, with 3 bases of the junction left unmatched.